The clone carrying this TCR beta chain was seen a few times. Antigen: not known. Produced via immunoSEQ multiplex PCR; TCRdb's table is partial and in-frame only. The data contain fewer than 800,000 clones, roughly 94% of them seen just once; the ten biggest clones take up 24%. The source of the sample is a study of shared clonotypes between healthy human individuals. Study-level results: Around 4.9% of naive CD4 clonotypes were shared across a handful of donors. Investigators collected only blood, and repertoires in tissues likely differ.

The CDR3 extends over 14 amino acids. Germline CDR1 SGHTA, CDR2 FQGNSA. V shed 2 bases and J shed 7 bases, with 12 bases lying between them. Cells designated naive CD8 were CD45RO-negative and were positively selected for CCR7, with terminally differentiated effector memory CD45RA+ cells excluded. The sequence came from a man younger than 40 in good health. The gene calls are TRBV7-2 and TRBJ2-1; D perhaps matches TRBD2 (6 bases). The material sequenced was naive CD8+ T cells sorted from blood. As DNA, the CDR3 is TGTGCCAGCAGCTTAATGGCGGGGCAGAATGAGCAGTTCTTC. Translating gives CASSLMAGQNEQFF.